The clone carrying this TCR beta chain was observed a handful of times. This sample was included in a study of blood T cells in healthy people across ages. This CDR3 region has 13 residues. V lost 9 bases and J 2 bases, leaving 14 bases between the germline ends. CDR1 is MNHEY, CDR2 SVGAGI, per germline. Combining a sample-barcoded 5' primer with a J-beta primer mix, a second PCR ran for roughly 7 to 12 cycles. One entry per CDR3 protein, called by TCRdb with MiXCR from the 5' RACE reads. The sample lists 1.5 million to 2 million distinct CDR3 sequences, 39% seen once, with approximately 22% in the top ten.

Material for sequencing was blood. This rearrangement joins TRBV6-5 to TRBJ2-7; D perhaps matches TRBD1 (5 bases). The TCR originated in a human donor in good health. The CDR3 DNA reads TGTGCCAGTCGAGCAGGGTTCCCCTACGAGCAGTACTTC. Encoded protein: CASRAGFPYEQYF.